Detailed here is one T cell receptor beta chain. Participants, roughly 18 to 90 years old, spanned under 25 US areas. Participants' own reports of clinical history determined their cohort assignment. The method was immunoSEQ multiplex PCR; TCRdb's version includes in-frame clones alone and lacks a portion of them. The repertoire holds about 260,000 clones, with 75% to 90% as singletons. The data are from a study of blood T cell repertoires in COVID-19. On the study more broadly: The United States, Italy and Spain were the sources of the acute and convalescent COVID-19 samples.

Trimming left V 8 bases short and J 4 bases short, with 18 bases between. Germline V gene lookup returns CDR1 SNHLY and CDR2 FYNNEI. This CDR3 region has 14 residues. The J gene is TRBJ2-7, the V gene TRBV2, with D maybe TRBD1 (5 bases). This clonotype originated in a woman in her late teens or twenties who had recovered from COVID-19. The sequencing input was PBMCs or T cells enriched from blood (not recorded which). CDR3 in amino acids: CASGFWQGGYEQYF. As DNA, the CDR3 is TGTGCCAGCGGGTTTTGGCAGGGTGGATACGAGCAGTACTTC.